These 19 T cell receptor beta chains originate from one sample sequenced in a study of blood T cell repertoires in COVID-19. Measured with immunoSEQ multiplex PCR; TCRdb has only the in-frame clones, and not every one. The sample shows about 250,000 clones, 86% of them seen only once. Sequencing was performed on peripheral blood. The receptors stem from a woman aged 60 to 75 who had recovered from COVID-19.

The chain employs TRBV3-1 (or the pseudogene TRBV3-2) and TRBJ2-2; a weak D match, TRBD1 (6 bases). CDR1 and CDR2 from the germline V gene are LGHDT and YNNKEL (reference sequence). The CDR3 runs to 16 residues. V shed 5 bases and J shed 5 bases, with 18 bases lying between them. CDR3 region: CASSTFQGSGTGELFF. The CDR3 DNA sequence: TGTGCCAGCAGCACCTTTCAGGGGAGTGGAACCGGGGAGCTGTTTTTT.

The sample holds one count of this clone. The chain carries TRBV9 and TRBJ2-5; possible D gene TRBD2, 6 bases. CDR1 is SGDLS, CDR2 YYNGEE, per germline. This CDR3 spans 15 amino acids. With 4 bases removed from V and 5 bases from J, the gap between germline ends came to 18 bases. CDR3 sequence reads: CASSPRPRLGETQYF. The CDR3 DNA reads as TGTGCCAGCAGCCCTAGACCCAGACTAGGGGAGACCCAGTACTTC.

The chain recombines TRBV6-5 with TRBJ1-5; 9 positions agree with TRBD1. CDR3 length equals 16 residues. The V gene end was trimmed by 4 bases and the J gene end by 4 bases; junction bases not matched to a gene: 8. Germline V gene sequence: CDR1 MNHEY, CDR2 SVGAGI. CDR3 sequence (DNA): TGTGCCAGCAGTTCTACAGGGGGCAGGTCGAATCAGCCCCAGCATTTT. Its translation is CASSSTGGRSNQPQHF.

The chain couples TRBV6-1 to TRBJ2-4; D call uncertain. CDR1 is MNHNS, CDR2 SASEGT, per germline. The ends were cut back, 2 bases at V and 0 bases at J, with 11 bases in the middle. CDR3 length: 16 amino acids. In DNA form, the CDR3 reads TGTGCCAGCAGTGAACGTTACAGTCAAGCCAAAAACATTCAGTACTTC. Its protein product is CASSERYSQAKNIQYF.

The chain has TRBV4-1 and TRBJ1-5, with 7 bases lining up with TRBD1. CDR1 is MGHRA and CDR2 is YSYEKL in the germline V gene. V gave up 1 base and J gave up 3 bases; unmatched junction bases: 3. This CDR3 region has 15 residues. CDR3 in amino acids: CASSQGDRDNQPQHF. The CDR3 nucleotides read TGCGCCAGCAGCCAAGGAGACAGGGACAATCAGCCCCAGCATTTT.

This chain connects TRBV11-2 to TRBJ2-4; 7 nucleotides line up with TRBD1. This CDR3 region has 14 residues. Losses at the gene ends were 5 bases for V and 8 bases for J; bases not matched to a gene: 9. Germline assignment: CDR1 SGHAT and CDR2 FQNNGV. CDR3 coding DNA: TGTGCCAGCAGCAGACTCAGGGGGTGGCACATTCAGTACTTC. This translates into CASSRLRGWHIQYF.

This clone was counted only a few times. The chain combines TRBV5-6 with TRBJ1-5; 9 bases are a match to TRBD1. Per the germline V gene, CDR1 is SGHDT and CDR2 is YYEEEE. Trimming cost V 4 bases and J 7 bases; bases outside gene matches: 9. This CDR3 spans 15 amino acids. The CDR3 region has the DNA TGTGCCAGCAGCCGCTACGACAGGGGGTGGCAGCCCCAGCATTTT. This gives the protein CASSRYDRGWQPQHF.

V usage is TRBV5-5 and J usage is TRBJ2-3, with D maybe TRBD2 (5 bases). Germline V lookup: CDR1 SGHKS, CDR2 YYEKEE (reference sequence). V gave up 2 bases and J gave up 2 bases, with 12 bases separating them. The length of the CDR3 is 15 residues. The CDR3 bases are TGTGCCAGCAGCTTTTTCACGGGATTCACAGATACGCAGTATTTT. Protein sequence: CASSFFTGFTDTQYF.

The rearrangement uses TRBV28 and TRBJ1-6, with 8 bases matching TRBD1. V trimming: 2 bases; J trimming: 2 bases; junction bases outside the gene matches: 2. From germline, CDR1 is MDHEN and CDR2 SYDVKM. The CDR3 length is 16 residues. The CDR3 spells CASSLGQGAYNSPLHF. DNA for the CDR3: TGTGCCAGCAGTTTAGGACAGGGCGCCTATAATTCACCCCTCCACTTT.

The rearrangement joins TRBV6-2 or TRBV6-3 to TRBJ1-1; D unclear. V was trimmed by 3 bases and J by 4 bases, leaving 18 bases between them. Germline V gives CDR1 MNHEY, CDR2 SVGEGT. CDR3 length equals 16 residues. The DNA for the CDR3 is TGTGCCAGCAGTTATCCCCTTACAAGGGAGGGCACTGAAGCTTTCTTT. This translates into CASSYPLTREGTEAFF.

The chain carries TRBV19 and TRBJ2-5; 8 nucleotides align to TRBD1. Unmatched junction bases numbered 12, after V lost 4 bases and J lost 5 bases. The CDR3 runs to 16 residues. The germline CDR1 and CDR2 sequences are LNHDA and SQIVND (reference sequence). The CDR3 is CASSNLGAGGGETQYF. DNA for the CDR3: TGTGCCAGTAGTAACCTAGGGGCAGGGGGCGGGGAGACCCAGTACTTC.

The CDR3 sequence: CASSLSLGDNRVRDEQFF. CDR3 DNA sequence: TGTGCCAGCAGCTTATCTTTGGGGGACAACCGCGTGCGCGATGAGCAGTTCTTC. The V call is TRBV7-9, the J call TRBJ2-1; a weak D match, TRBD1 (6 bases). Germline values: CDR1 SEHNR, CDR2 FQNEAQ (reference sequence). This CDR3 spans 18 amino acids. V lost 2 bases and J 8 bases, leaving 25 bases between the germline ends.

There are a few counts of this clone. This chain connects TRBV7-9 to TRBJ1-6, with D possibly TRBD1 on 5 matching bases. Looked up from germline, CDR1 is SEHNR and CDR2 is FQNEAQ (reference sequence). The length of the CDR3 is 16 residues. V was shortened by 0 bases and J by 5 bases, with 11 bases between the two germline ends. Here the CDR3 reads CASSLATGSNNSPLHF. In DNA form, the CDR3 reads TGTGCCAGCAGCTTAGCCACAGGCTCTAATAATTCACCCCTCCACTTT.

This rearrangement joins TRBV5-1 to TRBJ2-3; 9 bases are a match to TRBD1. Germline loops: CDR1 SGHRS, CDR2 YFSETQ. V was pared by 4 bases and J by 4 bases, with 7 bases of the junction left unmatched. CDR3 length: 15 residues. As DNA, the CDR3 is TGCGCCAGCAGCGGCGGGACAGGGTGGTCAGATACGCAGTATTTT. This codes for CASSGGTGWSDTQYF.

The chain recombines TRBV28 with TRBJ2-2, with 10 bases lining up with TRBD1. Germline CDR1 is MDHEN and CDR2 is SYDVKM. The ends lost 5 bases at V and 6 bases at J; junction bases unmatched: 12. The CDR3 spans 17 residues. The CDR3 protein is CASSPGGGQGWAGELFF. The DNA for the CDR3 is TGTGCCAGCAGTCCCGGTGGGGGACAGGGGTGGGCCGGGGAGCTGTTTTTT.

The chain couples TRBV10-1 to TRBJ2-7; 12 bases match TRBD1. The V and J ends lost 5 bases and 2 bases, in that order; junction bases with no gene match: 7. In germline, CDR1 is WNHNN, CDR2 SYGVQD (reference sequence). The CDR3 consists of 16 residues. The CDR3 loop reads CASSPPGTGGTYEQYF. DNA of the CDR3: TGCGCCAGCAGTCCCCCCGGGACAGGGGGCACCTACGAGCAGTACTTC.

The DNA of the CDR3 is TGTGCCAGCAGGCGCACAGGAGCCGGTAATGAAAAACTGTTTTTT. Its translation: CASRRTGAGNEKLFF. This sequence joins TRBV6-5 and TRBJ1-4; TRBD1 might be the D (5 bases). CDR3 size: 15 residues. Germline-derived CDR1 and CDR2 are MNHEY and SVGAGI. The V end lost 6 bases, the J end lost 4 bases, and 15 bases lay between the germline ends.

The chain uses TRBV27 and TRBJ2-3; 8 nucleotides align to TRBD2. From germline, CDR1 is MNHEY and CDR2 SMNVEV (reference sequence). V lost 6 bases to trimming and J lost 2 bases; unmatched junction nucleotides: 13. The CDR3 totals 17 residues. DNA of the CDR3: TGTGCCAGCAGCCCCGGGTGGGGAGCGGGGGCCACAGATACGCAGTATTTT. It encodes CASSPGWGAGATDTQYF.

The V and J genes are TRBV28 and TRBJ2-6; 7 bases fit TRBD1. The CDR3 has 16 residues. J gave up 1 base and V 6 bases, and 6 bases lay outside the gene matches. Germline assignment: CDR1 MDHEN and CDR2 SYDVKM. CDR3: CASSNDRVSGANVLTF. CDR3 DNA sequence: TGTGCCAGCAGCAACGACAGGGTATCTGGGGCCAACGTCCTGACTTTC. Full variable domain (outside the CDR3, taken from reference TRBV28 and TRBJ2-6): DVKVTQSSRYLVKRTGEKVFLECVQDMDHENMFWYRQDPGLGLRLIYFSYDVKMKEKGDIPEGYSVSREKKERFSLILESASTNQTSMYLCASSNDRVSGANVLTFGAGSRLTVL.